This TCR beta chain was documented in a study of T cells in tuberculosis. About the study: Within 7 days of starting treatment, or before, PBMC were stored.

Trimming pared 0 bases from V and 2 bases from J, leaving 8 bases between. CDR3 length: 15 residues. The V gene's germline CDR1 is SGHRS and CDR2 YFSETQ. TCRdb's table, derived via immunoSEQ multiplex PCR, lists solely in-frame clones and lacks some. The data show tens of thousands of clones, with roughly 84% seen just once and 15% held by the top ten. The sample's time point: new active TB diagnosis, blood taken before or within 7 days of starting treatment. This material consisted of PBMCs, taken at tuberculosis diagnosis. This chain joins TRBV5-1 and TRBJ1-4; D unresolved. This clonotype was obtained from an adult with tuberculosis. The CDR3: CASSLGGETNEKLFF. CDR3 DNA: TGCGCCAGCAGCTTGGGTGGGGAGACTAATGAAAAACTGTTTTTT.